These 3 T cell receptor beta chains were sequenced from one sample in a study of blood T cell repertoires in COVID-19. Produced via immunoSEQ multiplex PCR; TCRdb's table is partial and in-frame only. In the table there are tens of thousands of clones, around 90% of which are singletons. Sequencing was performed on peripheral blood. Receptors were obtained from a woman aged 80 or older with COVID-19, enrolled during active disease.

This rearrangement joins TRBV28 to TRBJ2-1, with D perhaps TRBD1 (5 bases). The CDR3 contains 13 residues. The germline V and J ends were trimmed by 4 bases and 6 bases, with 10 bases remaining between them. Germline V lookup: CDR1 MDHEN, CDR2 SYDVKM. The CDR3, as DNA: TGTGCCAGCAGTTCAAGTGACAGCAATGAGCAGTTCTTC. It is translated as CASSSSDSNEQFF.

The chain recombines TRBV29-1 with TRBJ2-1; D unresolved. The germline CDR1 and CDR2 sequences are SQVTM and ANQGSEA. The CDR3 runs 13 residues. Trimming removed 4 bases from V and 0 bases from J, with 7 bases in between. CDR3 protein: CSVGHFSYNEQFF. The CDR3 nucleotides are TGCAGCGTTGGACATTTCTCCTACAATGAGCAGTTCTTC.

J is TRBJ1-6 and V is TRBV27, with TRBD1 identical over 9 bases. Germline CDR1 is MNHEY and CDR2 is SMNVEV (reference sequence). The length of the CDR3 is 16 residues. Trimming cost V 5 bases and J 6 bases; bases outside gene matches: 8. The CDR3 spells CASSARQGDGNSPLHF. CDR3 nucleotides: TGTGCCAGCAGTGCCCGACAGGGGGACGGTAATTCACCCCTCCACTTT.